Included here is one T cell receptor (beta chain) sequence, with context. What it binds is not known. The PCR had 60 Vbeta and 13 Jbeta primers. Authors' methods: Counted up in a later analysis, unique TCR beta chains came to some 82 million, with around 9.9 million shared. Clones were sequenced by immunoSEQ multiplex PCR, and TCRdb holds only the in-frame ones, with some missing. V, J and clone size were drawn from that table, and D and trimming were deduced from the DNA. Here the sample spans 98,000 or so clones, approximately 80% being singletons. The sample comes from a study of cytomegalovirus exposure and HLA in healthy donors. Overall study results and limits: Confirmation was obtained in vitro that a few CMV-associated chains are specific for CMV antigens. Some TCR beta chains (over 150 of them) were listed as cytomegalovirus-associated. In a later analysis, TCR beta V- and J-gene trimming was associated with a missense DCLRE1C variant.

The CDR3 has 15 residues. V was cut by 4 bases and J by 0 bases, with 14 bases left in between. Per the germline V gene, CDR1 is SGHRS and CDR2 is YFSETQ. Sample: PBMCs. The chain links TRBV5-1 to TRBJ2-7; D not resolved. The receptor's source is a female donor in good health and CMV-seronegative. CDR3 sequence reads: CASSAAPGSSYEQYF. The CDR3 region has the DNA TGCGCCAGCAGCGCCGCTCCAGGTAGCTCCTACGAGCAGTACTTC.